Listed here are 19 T cell receptor beta chains from one sample, sequenced in a study of T cell responses to AZD1222 COVID-19 vaccine. TCRdb keeps only in-frame clones here, not all; method: immunoSEQ multiplex PCR. The table lists some 130,000 clones, 70% to 90% of them singletons. Sequences were derived from peripheral blood, sampled on day 0 of AZD1222 vaccination. These receptors originate from an adult in good health.

The chain employs TRBV6-2 or TRBV6-3 and TRBJ2-1; the D is unclear. The CDR3 has 12 amino acids. V lost 5 bases and J 9 bases, leaving 11 bases between the germline ends. Looked up from germline, CDR1 is MNHEY and CDR2 is SVGEGT. The CDR3 protein is CASSDRVTEQFF. CDR3 DNA: TGTGCCAGCAGTGATAGGGTCACTGAGCAGTTCTTC.

The chain employs TRBV6-5 and TRBJ1-1; a possible D gene is TRBD1 (6 bases). The V end lost 7 bases, the J end lost 5 bases, and 8 bases lay between the germline ends. The germline gives CDR1 MNHEY, CDR2 SVGAGI. The CDR3 length is 11 residues. CDR3 in DNA: TGTGCCAGCATTCAGGGGACTGAAGCTTTCTTT. Amino acid sequence: CASIQGTEAFF.

About this clone: This sample also contains other DNA sequences that code for the same CDR3. The chain employs TRBV28 and TRBJ1-2, with D unclear. Trimming stripped 2 bases from V and 4 bases from J, with 5 bases between. The germline V gene has CDR1 MDHEN and CDR2 SYDVKM. This CDR3 spans 12 amino acids. The CDR3 loop reads CASSLSGYGYTF. CDR3 DNA: TGTGCCAGCAGTTTAAGTGGCTATGGCTACACCTTC.

The V and J genes are TRBV2 and TRBJ2-1, with no clear D. This CDR3 spans 13 amino acids. CDR1 and CDR2 (germline): SNHLY, FYNNEI. V was shortened by 5 bases and J by 4 bases, with 9 bases between the two germline ends. This CDR3 is CASSRFLYNEQFF. CDR3 bases: TGTGCCAGCAGTAGGTTCCTTTACAATGAGCAGTTCTTC.

CDR3 in amino acids: CASSMQTGSYGYTF. The CDR3 DNA is TGTGCCAGTAGTATGCAAACAGGGTCCTATGGCTACACCTTC. This chain joins TRBV19 and TRBJ1-2, with D possibly matching TRBD1 (6 bases). Germline CDR1 and CDR2: LNHDA and SQIVND (reference sequence). Trimming cost V 3 bases and J 4 bases, with 12 bases left between them. This CDR3 contains 14 residues.

The chain recombines TRBV13 with TRBJ1-1; 8 nucleotides match TRBD1. This CDR3 spans 16 amino acids. The V and J ends lost 6 bases and 2 bases, in that order; junction bases with no gene match: 11. Looked up from germline, CDR1 is PRHDT and CDR2 is FYEKMQ (reference sequence). The CDR3 loop is CASSFGQGRVNTEAFF. The CDR3 DNA reads as TGTGCCAGCAGTTTCGGACAGGGTAGGGTAAACACTGAAGCTTTCTTT.

V usage is TRBV21-1 and J usage is TRBJ2-4; the D call TRBD1 from the table was never checked on the DNA. TRBV21-1 is reported as a pseudogene. The CDR3 is made up of 20 amino acids. The CDR3 region has the DNA TGTGCCAGCAGCGAAGCCCGGGACAGGGCTTATAGATTAGCCAAAAACATTCAGTACTTC. Encoded protein: CASSEARDRAYRLAKNIQYF.

The CDR3 DNA sequence: TGTGCCAGCAGTGACACGAACAGGAACACTGAAGCTTTCTTT. This gives the protein CASSDTNRNTEAFF. V and J are TRBV6-4 and TRBJ1-1; no reliable D call. V was clipped by 2 bases and J by 1 base, with 8 bases between them. The CDR3 contains 14 residues. CDR1 is MRHNA and CDR2 is SNTAGT in the germline V gene.

V is TRBV7-7 and J is TRBJ2-5; unclear D gene. Trimming shortened V by 1 base and J by 5 bases, and 14 bases separated the two germline ends. CDR3 length equals 15 residues. In germline, CDR1 is SSHAT, CDR2 FNYEAQ (reference sequence). In DNA, the CDR3 is TGTGCCAGCAGCTTAGGGCCGGGTGTGTGGGAGACCCAGTACTTC. This codes for CASSLGPGVWETQYF. The entire variable domain, with the rest obtained from reference TRBV7-7 and TRBJ2-5, is as follows: GAGVSQSPRYKVTKRGQDVTLRCDPISSHATLYWYQQALGQGPEFLTYFNYEAQPDKSGLPSDRFSAERPEGSISTLTIQRTEQRDSAMYRCASSLGPGVWETQYFGPGTRLLVL.

As DNA, the CDR3 is TGTGCCAGCTTTGGCAGGGCGACCGGGAGTCAGCCCCAGCATTTT. It yields the protein CASFGRATGSQPQHF. The genes are TRBV28 and TRBJ1-5, with D maybe TRBD1 (5 bases). CDR3 length: 15 amino acids. Germline CDR1 is MDHEN and CDR2 is SYDVKM. Between the trimmed V and J ends, which lost 8 bases and 6 bases, there was a span of 20 bases.

The rearrangement joins TRBV6-4 to TRBJ2-3, with 11 bases identical to TRBD1. The CDR3 length is 15 residues. After removal of 4 bases from V and 3 bases from J, the junction contained 3 bases not matched to a gene. The V gene's germline CDR1 is MRHNA and CDR2 SNTAGT. CDR3 amino acids: CASSAGQGGTDTQYF. CDR3 sequence (DNA): TGTGCCAGCAGTGCGGGACAGGGGGGGACAGATACGCAGTATTTT.

The rearrangement links TRBV10-3 to TRBJ1-1, with D tentatively TRBD1 (6 bases). V shed 7 bases and J shed 5 bases, with 17 bases lying between them. Germline V gene data show CDR1 as ENHRY and CDR2 as SYGVKD. The CDR3 contains 14 residues. The CDR3 loop reads CAIMAPGAGTEAFF. CDR3 nucleotides: TGTGCCATCATGGCCCCGGGGGCAGGAACTGAAGCTTTCTTT.

V usage is TRBV28 and J usage is TRBJ1-1, with a possible D match to TRBD1 (5 bases). Trimming pared 1 base from V and 4 bases from J, leaving 10 bases between. This CDR3 comprises 14 residues. CDR1 is MDHEN, CDR2 SYDVKM, per germline. The CDR3 is CASSLSAGITEAFF. CDR3 sequence (DNA): TGTGCCAGCAGTTTATCGGCAGGGATCACTGAAGCTTTCTTT.

V and J are TRBV4-3 and TRBJ1-6; tentatively, D is TRBD1 (6 bases). The CDR3 is made up of 16 amino acids. Trimming removed 1 base from V and 7 bases from J, with 14 bases in between. The V gene's germline CDR1 is LGHNA and CDR2 YSLEER. Here the CDR3 reads CASSQGKSTGNSPLHF. CDR3 DNA sequence: TGCGCCAGCAGCCAAGGGAAGAGTACAGGGAATTCACCCCTCCACTTT.

The gene calls are TRBV18 and TRBJ1-1; tentative D call: TRBD1 (5 bases). The CDR3 covers 16 residues. The V end lost 2 bases, the J end lost 2 bases, and 15 bases lay between the germline ends. Germline CDR1 KGHSH, CDR2 LQKENI. The CDR3 coding sequence is TGTGCCAGCTCACCATACGGGGCAGGACTCAACACTGAAGCTTTCTTT. Its protein product is CASSPYGAGLNTEAFF.

This clone appeared a single time. This chain connects TRBV11-2 to TRBJ2-1; D is tentatively TRBD1 or TRBD2 (6 bases each). Germline assignment: CDR1 SGHAT and CDR2 FQNNGV. V was trimmed by 3 bases and J by 8 bases, leaving 20 bases between them. There are 16 residues in the CDR3. CDR3 nucleotide sequence: TGTGCCAGCAGCTTTGGACATTACGGGGGCGAGGATGAGCAGTTCTTC. Translating gives CASSFGHYGGEDEQFF. Filled out from reference TRBV11-2 and TRBJ2-1, the complete variable domain reads EAGVAQSPRYKIIEKRQSVAFWCNPISGHATLYWYQQILGQGPKLLIQFQNNGVVDDSQLPKDRFSAERLKGVDSTLKIQPAKLEDSAVYLCASSFGHYGGEDEQFFGPGTRLTVL.

The chain couples TRBV25-1 to TRBJ1-2; D not resolved. Trimming removed 3 bases at V and 3 bases at J, with 14 bases between. The CDR3 consists of 15 residues. The germline V gene encodes CDR1 MGHDK and CDR2 SYGVNS. CDR3 region: CASSDVRKGYYGYTF. As DNA, the CDR3 is TGTGCCAGCAGTGACGTTAGGAAGGGATACTATGGCTACACCTTC.

J is TRBJ1-3 and V is TRBV6-2 or TRBV6-3, with 7 bases fitting TRBD1. Germline V gene data show CDR1 as MNHEY and CDR2 as SVGEGT. The CDR3 has 18 residues. V was clipped by 2 bases and J by 0 bases; unmatched bases: 10. CDR3 DNA sequence: TGTGCCAGCAGTTACGGGCCGGGACAGAGGACCTCTGGAAACACCATATATTTT. Residues: CASSYGPGQRTSGNTIYF.

This chain connects TRBV10-3 to TRBJ1-1; the D gene is possibly TRBD1 (5 bases). Looked up from germline, CDR1 is ENHRY and CDR2 is SYGVKD. Trimming removed 6 bases at V and 2 bases at J, with 10 bases between. This CDR3 is built from 13 residues. CDR3: CAIRIGANTEAFF. The CDR3 DNA reads as TGTGCCATCAGGATCGGGGCTAACACTGAAGCTTTCTTT.